This TCR beta chain is from a study of control samples from healthy donors and cancer patients. The data were produced by immunoSEQ multiplex PCR, yet TCRdb's version contains in-frame clones alone and is incomplete. The top ten hold over 0.95% of the sample, which has around 94,000 clones, 85% to 90% seen once. Germline values: CDR1 SGHRS, CDR2 YFSETQ. The V and J ends lost 3 bases and 6 bases, in that order; junction bases with no gene match: 13. The CDR3 has 16 residues. The sequencing input was blood. The receptor comes from a woman in her forties or fifties in good health. The rearrangement links TRBV5-1 to TRBJ2-7, with 9 bases lining up with TRBD2. The CDR3 DNA is TGCGCCAGCAGCTCGCTTCTAGCGGGATCGGGGGGCGAGCAGTACTTC. It codes for CASSSLLAGSGGEQYF.